Listed below are T cell receptor beta chains from one sample, sequenced in a study of blood T cell repertoires in COVID-19. Using immunoSEQ multiplex PCR, the repertoire was profiled, and TCRdb retains in-frame clones only, with some absent. The table has around 500,000 clones, about nine tenths seen once; the top ten hold approximately 8.3%. Sequenced material: PBMCs or T cells enriched from blood (not recorded which). The receptors stem from a woman in her sixties or seventies who had recovered from COVID-19. Both conserved end residues are part of each CDR3. Fields, in order: J gene, V gene, CDR3 protein.

>TRBJ1-3|TRBV29-1
CSVEDVVSSGNTIYF
>TRBJ1-2|TRBV7-8
CASSLAGSYGYTF
>TRBJ1-2|TRBV5-5
CASSFGTGVPYGYTF
>TRBJ2-3|TRBV19
CASSKTSGGGAGHTDTQYF
>TRBJ2-3|TRBV28
CASSSAGNRNTQYF
>TRBJ2-7|TRBV30
CAWRGSSSGLVEF
>TRBJ2-3|TRBV7-2
CASSLTSGGLTDTQYF
>TRBJ2-7|TRBV10-1
CASSRTSDRDAEQYF
>TRBJ2-2|TRBV14
CASAATSNTGELFF
>TRBJ1-4|TRBV5-1
CASSLASTGVDEKLFF
>TRBJ2-5|TRBV11-2
CASSLGDRPIQETQYF
>TRBJ1-1|TRBV7-9
CASSLGDRGGTEAFF
>TRBJ1-1|TRBV12-3/TRBV12-4
CASTHNWGGEAFF
>TRBJ1-1|TRBV19
CASTNRGYTEAFF
>TRBJ2-2|TRBV7-9
CASSLGQGNTGELFF
>TRBJ2-2|TRBV19
CAGKKSTGTGELFF
>TRBJ1-5|TRBV6-5
CASTWLGGDQPQHF
>TRBJ2-4|TRBV28
CASRLQGTKNIQYF
>TRBJ2-3|TRBV5-4
CASSLGGRGHTDTQYF
>TRBJ1-5|TRBV2
CASSVTVSNQPQHF
>TRBJ1-6|TRBV5-1
CASSLQGSNNSPLHF
>TRBJ1-2|TRBV6-1
CASSEGHRNYGYTF
>TRBJ2-4|TRBV25-1
CASSIGGSKNIQYF
>TRBJ1-5|TRBV30
CAWSVRGNQPQHF
>TRBJ2-2|TRBV18
CASSPLEGETGELFF
>TRBJ2-1|TRBV19
CASKQRTGMDNEQFF
>TRBJ1-3|TRBV7-2
CASSPSNGGRGNTIYF
>TRBJ1-1|TRBV19
CASSMVSAGRSTEAFF
>TRBJ1-1|TRBV18
CASSPGTGAAEAFF
>TRBJ2-2|TRBV11-3
CASTTHRDDGELFF
>TRBJ1-1|TRBV6-6
CASRTDRVMNTEAFF
>TRBJ2-5|TRBV9
CASSVGGAGVGETQYF
>TRBJ1-1|TRBV7-2
CASSLVGGSFTEAFF
>TRBJ2-3|TRBV11-3
CASSLVSAGGTDTQYF
>TRBJ1-6|TRBV3-1/TRBV3-2
CASSQIQGRSPLHF
>TRBJ1-2|TRBV6-5
CASNARGRDGYTF
>TRBJ2-4|TRBV18
CASSPDRLGGNIQYF
>TRBJ2-6|TRBV25-1
CASSESPGKTGANVLTF
>TRBJ2-6|TRBV7-2
CASSPSGQGAGGANVLTF
>TRBJ2-2|TRBV10-3
CAIKDRDTGELFF
>TRBJ1-5|TRBV7-6
CASSLDQGKNQPQHF
>TRBJ2-1|TRBV10-2
CASGGQSYNEQFF
>TRBJ1-4|TRBV4-1
CASSQVGTSTNEKLFF
>TRBJ1-1|TRBV5-4
CASSLSIANTEAFF
>TRBJ2-3|TRBV7-2
CASSLSGLSTDTQYF
>TRBJ1-2|TRBV4-1
CASSPLGTGMYGYTF
>TRBJ1-1|TRBV5-1
CASSLPGEEAFF
>TRBJ1-6|TRBV13
CASSLVGGSNSPLHF
>TRBJ2-1|TRBV5-1
CASSWTGTWGVLSYNEQFF
>TRBJ2-3|TRBV4-2
CASSQDYYITDTQYF
>TRBJ2-2|TRBV11-2
CASSPWDRNTGELFF
>TRBJ2-3|TRBV24-1
CATRTSGGPTDTQYF
>TRBJ1-6|TRBV6-5
CASSSKGDSPLHF
>TRBJ1-1|TRBV4-2
CASSQDSGLNTEAFF
>TRBJ2-3|TRBV10-3
CALRPGLAVADTQYF